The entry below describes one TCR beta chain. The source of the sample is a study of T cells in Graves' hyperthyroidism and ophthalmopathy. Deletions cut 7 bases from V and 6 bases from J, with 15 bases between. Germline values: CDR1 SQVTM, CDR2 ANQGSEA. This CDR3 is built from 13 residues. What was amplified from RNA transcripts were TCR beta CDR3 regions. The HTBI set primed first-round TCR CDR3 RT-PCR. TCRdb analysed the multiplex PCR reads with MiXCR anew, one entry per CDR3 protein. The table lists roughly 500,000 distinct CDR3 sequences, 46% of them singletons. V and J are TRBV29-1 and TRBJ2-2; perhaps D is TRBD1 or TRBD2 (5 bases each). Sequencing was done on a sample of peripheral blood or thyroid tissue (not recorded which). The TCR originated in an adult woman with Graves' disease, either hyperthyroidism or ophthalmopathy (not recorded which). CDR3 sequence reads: CSATLMGAGELFF. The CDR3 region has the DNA TGCAGCGCCACACTGATGGGGGCCGGGGAGCTGTTTTTT.